This T cell receptor (beta chain) was sequenced during a study of metastatic and nonmetastatic thyroid tumors. This clone was counted many times. The entire patient cohort was treatment-naive prior to thyroid surgery. MiXCR reprocessed the PCR reads for TCRdb. The table shows roughly 41,000 clones, with about a sixth occurring only once. The sequencing input was blood. The clonotype was recovered from a female donor with papillary thyroid cancer or a benign thyroid nodule (not recorded which). Some clones in this sample may be carry-over from other donors' samples.

The CDR3 loop is CASSYSSIIRVANTEAFF. CDR3 coding DNA: TGTGCCAGCAGTTACTCGAGTATAATAAGGGTCGCGAACACTGAAGCTTTCTTT. V usage is TRBV6-2 or TRBV6-3 and J usage is TRBJ1-1; D is uncertain. The CDR3 contains 18 residues. V gave up 0 bases and J gave up 1 base, with 18 bases separating them. From germline, CDR1 is MNHEY and CDR2 SVGEGT.